These T cell receptor beta chains were read from a single sample in a study of blood T cell repertoires in COVID-19. Assay used: immunoSEQ multiplex PCR; TCRdb lists only in-frame clones, some missing. The sample contains about 130,000 clones, around nine tenths of which appear only once. Material for sequencing was peripheral blood. The origin of the receptors is a middle-aged man with COVID-19, enrolled during active disease. The CDR3 runs from the conserved cysteine through the conserved F or W. Fields, in order: clone size, D gene, J gene, V gene, CDR3 DNA, CDR3 protein. A D gene is named only where the DNA matches it firmly. Size is stated for part of the rows, as once, few or many counts, or as a class when the clone is expanded.

>NA|NA|TRBJ1-1|TRBV24-1
TGTGCCACCAAGGGGCGGGGGAACACTGAAGCTTTCTTT
CATKGRGNTEAFF
>few|NA|TRBJ2-5|TRBV5-4
TGTGCCAGCAGCTTGGAAGGACAGTGGGAAGAGACCCAGTACTTC
CASSLEGQWEETQYF
>NA|TRBD2|TRBJ2-1|TRBV9
TGTGCCAGCAGCAGGACTAGCGGGCTGACAACCTCCATGAATGAGCAGTTCTTC
CASSRTSGLTTSMNEQFF
>many|TRBD1|TRBJ2-7|TRBV14
TGTGCCAGCACCCAGGGGGCCTCCTACGAGCAGTACTTC
CASTQGASYEQYF
>NA|NA|TRBJ2-2|TRBV6-5
TGTGCCAGCAGTTTGGGGGGCACCGGGGAGCTGTTTTTT
CASSLGGTGELFF
>NA|NA|TRBJ2-7|TRBV3-1/TRBV3-2
TGTGCCAGCAGCCGGACAGAGGTTGGCGAGCAGTACTTC
CASSRTEVGEQYF
>NA|NA|TRBJ1-2|TRBV29-1
TGCAGCGTAACTACAGGGAACTATGGCTACACCTTC
CSVTTGNYGYTF
>NA|TRBD2|TRBJ2-1|TRBV4-2
TGTGCCAGCAGCCAAGATCGCGGGAGGGCGTATGAGCAGTTCTTC
CASSQDRGRAYEQFF
>NA|TRBD2|TRBJ2-7|TRBV7-9
TGTGCCAGCAGCTCAAGCGGGAATGACGAGCAGTACTTC
CASSSSGNDEQYF
>once|NA|TRBJ2-3|TRBV4-1
TGCGCCAGCAGCCAAGAAACAGGCGTTCAGAAGTACGATACGCAGTATTTT
CASSQETGVQKYDTQYF
>once|TRBD2|TRBJ2-3|TRBV5-1
TGCGCCAGCAGCTTGGCCGCGGGAGGGCCCCCAGATACGCAGTATTTT
CASSLAAGGPPDTQYF
>NA|NA|TRBJ2-1|TRBV6-1
TGTGCCAGCAGGCGGGACGGAAGCTCCTACAATGAGCAGTTCTTC
CASRRDGSSYNEQFF
>NA|TRBD2|TRBJ2-2|TRBV19
TGTGCCAGTAGTCCTCGCCGGGACAGGGGGTTCTCGGGACTAGCGGGAGTGGGCACCGGGGAGCTGTTTTTT
CASSPRRDRGFSGLAGVGTGELFF
>once|TRBD1|TRBJ2-1|TRBV9
TGTGCCAGCAGCGTAGGTGGGACAGGGGTCTACAATGAGCAGTTCTTC
CASSVGGTGVYNEQFF
>few|TRBD1|TRBJ1-5|TRBV19
TGTGCCAGTAGGACCCTACAGGGGAATCAGCCCCAGCATTTT
CASRTLQGNQPQHF
>NA|NA|TRBJ1-3|TRBV3-1/TRBV3-2
TGTGCCAGCAGCCAAGATTCAGGTGCCGGAAACACCATATATTTT
CASSQDSGAGNTIYF
>once|TRBD1|TRBJ2-5|TRBV27
TGTGCCAGCGCTGGACAGGGGGAAGAGACCCAGTACTTC
CASAGQGEETQYF
>few|NA|TRBJ2-2|TRBV10-3
TGTGCCATCAGTGAGTCGAACAGACAGAACACCGGGGAGCTGTTTTTT
CAISESNRQNTGELFF
>NA|NA|TRBJ1-5|TRBV9
TGTGCCAGCAGCGCATCAGGGAACAATCAGCCCCAGCATTTT
CASSASGNNQPQHF
>once|NA|TRBJ1-4|TRBV27
TGTGCCAGCAGTTTGAGGGCCGGGGTAGATGAAAAACTGTTTTTT
CASSLRAGVDEKLFF
>NA|TRBD2|TRBJ2-1|TRBV29-1
TGCAGCGTTGAGTATAGCGGGAGCACCCACAATGAGCAGTTCTTC
CSVEYSGSTHNEQFF
>NA|NA|TRBJ2-3|TRBV5-1
TGCGCCAGCAGCTTGATTAGCGGCGCGGATACGCAGTATTTT
CASSLISGADTQYF
>NA|TRBD1|TRBJ2-7|TRBV6-1
TGTGCCAGCAGTGAGGGGTGGGACAGGCCCTACTACGAGCAGTACTTC
CASSEGWDRPYYEQYF
>NA|TRBD1|TRBJ1-1|TRBV6-1
TGTGCCAGCAGTGTCCGGGACAGAAGTAAGAACACTGAAGCTTTCTTT
CASSVRDRSKNTEAFF
>once|TRBD2|TRBJ2-5|TRBV29-1
TGCAGCGTTATAGTAGCGGGATTCGGAGAGACCCAGTACTTC
CSVIVAGFGETQYF
>NA|NA|TRBJ2-1|TRBV19
TGTGCCAGTAGTAGGGACGGGAGAGGCGTCGAGCAGTTCTTC
CASSRDGRGVEQFF
>NA|NA|TRBJ1-2|TRBV2
TGTGCCAGCAGGGGGGGGGACTATGGCTACACCTTC
CASRGGDYGYTF
>NA|NA|TRBJ1-1|TRBV6-1
TGTGCCAGCAGTGAAACACAGTACACTGAAGCTTTCTTT
CASSETQYTEAFF
>NA|NA|TRBJ1-1|TRBV19
TGTGCCAGTAGTATGGGAGGCCCCAACACTGAAGCTTTCTTT
CASSMGGPNTEAFF
>NA|TRBD1|TRBJ2-3|TRBV19
TGTGCCAGTAGTATGGGACAGGCGTTCACAGATACGCAGTATTTT
CASSMGQAFTDTQYF
>NA|TRBD2|TRBJ2-1|TRBV9
TGTGCCAGCAGCGTAGGGACTAGCGGCAATTCCTACAATGAGCAGTTCTTC
CASSVGTSGNSYNEQFF
>once|NA|TRBJ2-3|TRBV7-2
TGTGCCAGCAGCTTAGTTCCCCGCGGGGCTAGCACAGATACGCAGTATTTT
CASSLVPRGASTDTQYF
>NA|NA|TRBJ1-1|TRBV10-3
TGTGCCATCAGTGGGAGCGAGAACACTGAAGCTTTCTTT
CAISGSENTEAFF
>NA|TRBD2|TRBJ2-1|TRBV19
TGTGCCAGTAGTTCTTTCGGGGGGGACTACAATGAGCAGTTCTTC
CASSSFGGDYNEQFF
>few|NA|TRBJ1-4|TRBV2
TGTGCCAGCAATACAGGTGAAAAACTGTTTTTT
CASNTGEKLFF
>NA|NA|TRBJ2-7|TRBV11-2
TGTGCCAGCAGCTTCCGGAAAGATACTCTCGGAGACGAGCAGTACTTC
CASSFRKDTLGDEQYF
>NA|NA|TRBJ2-2|TRBV5-1
TGCGCCAGCAGCTTGGTGGCAGGGGGGACCGGGGAGCTGTTTTTT
CASSLVAGGTGELFF
>NA|TRBD2|TRBJ2-4|TRBV6-5
TGTGCCAGCAGTTGGCAGGCGGGGGGCAGCGAAAACATTCAGTACTTC
CASSWQAGGSENIQYF
>NA|TRBD2|TRBJ2-3|TRBV14
TGTGCCAGCAGACCAGCGGGAGGGGGCACAGATACGCAGTATTTT
CASRPAGGGTDTQYF
>NA|TRBD2|TRBJ2-7|TRBV29-1
TGCAGCGCTATGAACGAGGGAAGACTAGCGGGGATTGACGAGCAGTACTTC
CSAMNEGRLAGIDEQYF
>few|TRBD2|TRBJ2-3|TRBV6-2/TRBV6-3
TGTGCCAGCAGTAAGCCCCGGGAGGGATCAGGAGATACGCAGTATTTT
CASSKPREGSGDTQYF
>NA|NA|TRBJ1-1|TRBV11-2
TGTGCCAGCAGCTTAGGGGGGGTGAACACTGAAGCTTTCTTT
CASSLGGVNTEAFF
>NA|TRBD2|TRBJ2-6|TRBV9
TGTGCCAGCAGCCCGGGACTAGCGGGAGAACCTGGGGCCAACGTCCTGACTTTC
CASSPGLAGEPGANVLTF
>NA|NA|TRBJ2-3|TRBV29-1
TGCAGCGCAACAGCAGGGGGGAGCACAGATACGCAGTATTTT
CSATAGGSTDTQYF